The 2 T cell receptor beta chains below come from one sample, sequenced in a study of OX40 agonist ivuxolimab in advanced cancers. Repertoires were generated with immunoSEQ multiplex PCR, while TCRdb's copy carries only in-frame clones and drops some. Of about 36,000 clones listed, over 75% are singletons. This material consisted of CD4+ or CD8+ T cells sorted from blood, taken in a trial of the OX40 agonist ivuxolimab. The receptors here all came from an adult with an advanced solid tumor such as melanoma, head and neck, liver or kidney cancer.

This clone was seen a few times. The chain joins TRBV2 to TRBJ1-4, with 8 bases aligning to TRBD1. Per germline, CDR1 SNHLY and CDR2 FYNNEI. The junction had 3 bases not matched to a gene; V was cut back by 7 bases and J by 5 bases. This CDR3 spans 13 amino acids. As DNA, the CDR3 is TGTGCCAGCATAGGACAGGGAAATGAAAAACTGTTTTTT. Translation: CASIGQGNEKLFF.

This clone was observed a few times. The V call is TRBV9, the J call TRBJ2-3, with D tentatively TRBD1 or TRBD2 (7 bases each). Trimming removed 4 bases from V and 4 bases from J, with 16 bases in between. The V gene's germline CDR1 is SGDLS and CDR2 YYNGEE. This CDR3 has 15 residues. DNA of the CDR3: TGTGCCAGCAGCCCCCAGGGGGGGGGTTCAGATACGCAGTATTTT. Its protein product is CASSPQGGGSDTQYF.